A selection of T cell receptor beta chains follows, all from one sample in a study of cytomegalovirus exposure and HLA in healthy donors. Profiled with immunoSEQ multiplex PCR; TCRdb holds only in-frame clones, not every one. The sample records tens of thousands of clones, 85% to 95% being singletons. Source material: PBMCs. The receptors stem from a woman aged 18-29 years in good health and CMV-seronegative. The conserved cysteine and the conserved F or W are not part of the CDR3 here. The D gene is left open where the match is weak.

-	TRBJ1-4	16	TRBV9	ASSAGTTGQTTNEKLF
TRBD2	TRBJ2-2	15	TRBV7-2	ASSFLGTSGGTGELF
TRBD1	TRBJ1-3	14	TRBV18	ASSLPGQRSGNTIY
-	TRBJ2-7	12	TRBV5-1	ASSFRRGPYEQY
-	TRBJ1-5	10	TRBV5-8	ASSPRARPQH
TRBD1	TRBJ1-1	12	TRBV2	ASSEVQGDTEAF
-	TRBJ2-3	13	TRBV2	ASSNREISTDTQY
TRBD1	TRBJ2-2	14	TRBV27	ASSPPRTGEAGELF
TRBD1	TRBJ1-1	11	TRBV9	ASSVDRGTEAF
TRBD2	TRBJ2-7	14	TRBV18	ASSRSRASGSYEQY
TRBD2	TRBJ2-5	14	TRBV9	ASTNGGAPWRETQY
TRBD1	TRBJ1-1	14	TRBV12-5	ASGLVRGTGNTEAF
-	TRBJ1-1	12	TRBV7-9	ASSLELGSTEAF
-	TRBJ1-1	10	TRBV7-9	ASSLDRTEAF
-	TRBJ1-2	12	TRBV6-5	ASSRAEGNYGYT
-	TRBJ2-5	13	TRBV7-2	ASSVIRDYQETQY
TRBD1	TRBJ1-2	15	TRBV5-1	ASRPRGQLLANYGYT
-	TRBJ2-5	10	TRBV18	ASSTSGETQY
-	TRBJ1-1	12	TRBV28	ASSLDSSRTEAF
TRBD1	TRBJ1-3	14	TRBV19	ASNRGQGLAINTIY
-	TRBJ1-1	12	TRBV5-8	ASSLVFGNTEAF
-	TRBJ2-6	20	TRBV9	ASSVVSSFTGYDSSGANVLT
TRBD1	TRBJ2-1	13	TRBV29-1	SGLEGALPYNEQF
TRBD1	TRBJ1-2	13	TRBV4-3	ASSQGRTGIYGYT
-	TRBJ1-5	13	TRBV5-4	ASSLSPGIGQPQH
-	TRBJ2-5	11	TRBV6-1	ASSGEFWETQY
-	TRBJ2-1	14	TRBV5-1	ASSFLQGPLGNEQF
TRBD1	TRBJ2-2	14	TRBV11-3	ASSLGQGQNTGELF
-	TRBJ2-2	9	TRBV19	ASSTSGELF
-	TRBJ2-2	14	TRBV9	ASSSRDTANTGELF
TRBD2	TRBJ2-1	13	TRBV6-6	ASSPGGITANEQF
-	TRBJ1-2	12	TRBV7-8	ASSLDTGHYGYT
-	TRBJ1-1	13	TRBV4-1	ASSQAPSYPAEAF
-	TRBJ2-1	13	TRBV7-2	ASSPLRSSYNEQF
TRBD1	TRBJ1-4	15	TRBV4-3	ASSQVLIGTVSEKLF
TRBD1	TRBJ1-5	15	TRBV4-3	ASSQDNRGTPREPQH
-	TRBJ2-1	13	TRBV15	ATSRDGGGHNEQF
TRBD2	TRBJ2-3	13	TRBV5-1	ASSSTSGGTDTQY
TRBD2	TRBJ2-7	14	TRBV19	ASSIDLTSGPYEQY
-	TRBJ1-4	12	TRBV5-1	ASSTGRGAEKLF
-	TRBJ2-7	11	TRBV27	ASSLTSLHEQY
-	TRBJ1-2	15	TRBV5-4	ASSLQGRSATNYGYT
-	TRBJ2-3	19	TRBV12-1	ASSFALAGTSGITSTDTQY
-	TRBJ2-7	12	TRBV6-5	ASSYITASYEQY
TRBD2	TRBJ2-3	12	TRBV29-1	SVEKAGETDTQY
TRBD1	TRBJ2-7	13	TRBV5-1	ASSLEGTGAYEQY
-	TRBJ2-3	12	TRBV5-6	ASSWALSTDTQY
-	TRBJ1-5	12	TRBV9	ASSVDGRNQPQH
-	TRBJ2-4	11	TRBV2	ASSPEHRSIQY
-	TRBJ2-1	12	TRBV27	ASSLVGLGNEQF
TRBD1	TRBJ2-3	11	TRBV5-6	ASSQGQGYTQY
-	TRBJ1-4	12	TRBV6-5	ASRGLVTNEKLF
-	TRBJ2-5	12	TRBV11-2	ASSLSISEETQY
-	TRBJ1-1	14	TRBV6-5	ASSYDRPPLNTEAF